This section outlines one T cell receptor (beta chain) sequence together with its context. The data derive from a study of cytomegalovirus exposure and HLA in healthy donors. Germline CDR1 MNHEY, CDR2 SMNVEV (reference sequence). The trim removed 6 bases at V and 3 bases at J, leaving 7 bases unmatched. This CDR3 has 15 residues. Method: immunoSEQ multiplex PCR; TCRdb's copy keeps in-frame clones and lacks some. The top ten clones hold around 3.4% of a sample with 130,000 or so clones, roughly 86% of them seen once. The sequencing input was PBMCs. This sequence originates from a man between 25 and 39 years old in good health and CMV-seronegative. The chain couples TRBV27 to TRBJ1-4; 7 bases agree with TRBD1. The CDR3 nucleotides are TGTGCCAGCAGACCCACAGGGGCAGCTAATGAAAAACTGTTTTTT. Its protein product is CASRPTGAANEKLFF.